Below, one TCR beta chain is given with its context. The antigen is not known. CDR1 and CDR2 (germline): MNHEY, SVGAGI. This CDR3 has 14 amino acids. V lost 6 bases to trimming and J lost 4 bases, with 13 bases between them. The data are from a study of early T cells in non-severe SARS-CoV-2 infection. Across the study: It was bulk RNA from unsorted whole blood that was sequenced, and the chains were unpaired.

Individual cDNA molecules carried attached unique molecular identifiers. TCRdb independently ran MiXCR on the 5' RACE reads; one entry per CDR3 protein. Of approximately 65,000 distinct CDR3 sequences listed, 11% are singletons. Study findings and constraints: Using VDJdb, the matching emphasized anti-spike CD8 responses while missing private and CD4 specificities.

The sequence was obtained from an adult who was a healthcare worker with PCR-confirmed SARS-CoV-2 infection or an uninfected control (not recorded which). The chain is built from TRBV6-5 and TRBJ1-5; a weak D match, TRBD1 (6 bases). Here the sequenced sample was whole blood, taken at baseline. The CDR3 region has the DNA TGTGCCAGCAGACCCGGGACACCAAATCAGCCCCAGCATTTT. This translates into CASRPGTPNQPQHF.